This record looks at one TCR beta chain sequence and its context. This CDR3 region has 13 residues. Looked up from germline, CDR1 is SGHAT and CDR2 is FQDESV (reference sequence). The J segment lost 0 bases and the V segment lost 9 bases, leaving 4 bases of the junction unmatched. This entry comes from a study of cytomegalovirus exposure and HLA in healthy donors. With 60 Vbeta and 13 Jbeta primers, the PCR was carried out. Assay used: immunoSEQ multiplex PCR; TCRdb lists only in-frame clones, some missing. The sample includes 100,000 to 150,000 clones, around four fifths of them seen just once. Material: PBMCs. The chain is built from TRBV11-1 and TRBJ2-7; 8 positions match TRBD1. This TCR derives from a woman aged 40 to 49 in good health and CMV-seropositive. In nucleotides, the CDR3 is TGTGCCAGTGGAACAGGGGGCTCCTACGAGCAGTACTTC. Residues: CASGTGGSYEQYF.